The 21 T cell receptor beta chains given below trace back to one sample, sequenced in a study of CD8 T cells in Susac syndrome. About 0.5 to 1 ug RNA was reverse transcribed with random hexamers. TCRdb independently ran MiXCR on the immunoSEQ multiplex PCR reads; one entry per CDR3 protein. The sample shows tens of thousands of distinct CDR3 sequences, around 94% of them seen only once. The sample was CD8+ T cells from PBMCs. These receptors were collected from a human donor in good health.

The V and J genes are TRBV29-1 and TRBJ2-7, with D possibly matching TRBD2 (6 bases). The CDR3 runs 12 residues. Germline V gene sequence: CDR1 SQVTM, CDR2 ANQGSEA. The V end lost 6 bases, the J end lost 2 bases, and 11 bases lay between the germline ends. CDR3 in amino acids: CSVRGEAYEQYF. CDR3 nucleotide sequence: TGCAGCGTAAGAGGGGAGGCCTACGAGCAGTACTTC.

This chain links TRBV29-1 with TRBJ1-2, with a tentative D call TRBD1 (6 bases). This CDR3 contains 15 residues. Trimming took off 6 bases at V and 4 bases at J, with 21 bases between the two ends. Germline-derived CDR1 and CDR2 are SQVTM and ANQGSEA. The CDR3 DNA sequence: TGCAGCGTCCCTGGGGCCCAGGGGCTCCTCTATGGCTACACCTTC. This codes for CSVPGAQGLLYGYTF.

This clonotype was counted once. The chain recombines TRBV27 with TRBJ1-2; a weak D match, TRBD1 (6 bases). V was pared by 3 bases and J by 3 bases, with 11 bases between. Germline CDR1 is MNHEY and CDR2 is SMNVEV (reference sequence). The CDR3 has 14 residues. In DNA, the CDR3 is TGTGCCAGCAGTTTTTCGGGGGCCGACTATGGCTACACCTTC. Amino acid sequence: CASSFSGADYGYTF.

The chain carries TRBV5-1 and TRBJ2-3; the D gene is possibly TRBD2 (7 bases). The CDR3 covers 15 residues. Per the germline V gene, CDR1 is SGHRS and CDR2 is YFSETQ. Trimming cost V 2 bases and J 2 bases, with 12 bases left between them. The CDR3 region is CASSFQGRDTDTQYF. In DNA form, the CDR3 reads TGCGCCAGCAGCTTTCAGGGGAGGGACACAGATACGCAGTATTTT.

The chain links TRBV4-1 to TRBJ2-1; D gene uncertain. The V gene's germline CDR1 is MGHRA and CDR2 YSYEKL. The CDR3 consists of 11 residues. V was clipped by 2 bases and J by 9 bases, with 5 bases between them. The CDR3 here is CASSQLSEQFF. The CDR3 DNA sequence: TGCGCCAGCAGCCAATTAAGTGAGCAGTTCTTC.

This clonotype was seen only a few times. CDR3 DNA: TGTGCCAGCAGTGGACAGGGGCCCCAGCCCCAGCATTTT. It yields the protein CASSGQGPQPQHF. The chain has TRBV6-6 and TRBJ1-5; 9 positions match TRBD1. CDR1 and CDR2 from the germline V gene are MNHNY and SVGAGI (reference sequence). This CDR3 has 13 amino acids. After removal of 5 bases from V and 7 bases from J, the junction contained 3 bases not matched to a gene.

In nucleotides, the CDR3 is TGTGCCAGCAGTTCTTTGGTGGGCCCTGCTAGACAGGGACCCTGGAATGAGCAGTTCTTC. It codes for CASSSLVGPARQGPWNEQFF. The chain joins TRBV27 to TRBJ2-1, with 7 positions matching TRBD1. The CDR3 has 20 amino acids. CDR1 and CDR2 (germline): MNHEY, SMNVEV (reference sequence). Trimming removed 4 bases from V and 7 bases from J; junction bases left unmatched: 25.

The chain carries TRBV4-3 and TRBJ1-5; weak D call: TRBD1 (6 bases). Germline CDR1 is LGHNA and CDR2 is YSLEER. V lost 5 bases and J lost 4, with 9 bases in between. This CDR3 is 13 amino acids long. CDR3 in DNA: TGCGCCAGCAGCTGGACAGCTAATCAGCCCCAGCATTTT. Its protein is CASSWTANQPQHF.

The chain combines TRBV9 with TRBJ1-1; no definite D call. The CDR3 sequence is 12 residues long. Germline lookup yields CDR1 SGDLS and CDR2 YYNGEE. Trimming shortened V by 3 bases and J by 7 bases, and 10 bases separated the two germline ends. The CDR3 here is CASSGPGSEAFF. The CDR3 DNA reads as TGTGCCAGCAGCGGCCCCGGGAGTGAAGCTTTCTTT.

The genes are TRBV10-2 and TRBJ2-1; the match to TRBD2 covers 11 bases. V lost 9 bases to trimming and J lost 6 bases; unmatched junction nucleotides: 13. There are 16 residues in the CDR3. Germline CDR1 WSHSY, CDR2 SAAADI. The CDR3: CASRTSGPLRSNEQFF. The CDR3 DNA reads as TGCGCCAGTCGGACTAGCGGGCCTTTAAGGTCCAATGAGCAGTTCTTC.

A single count supports this clonotype. This sequence joins TRBV7-9 and TRBJ2-1; TRBD2 is a possible D gene (6 bases). Per the germline V gene, CDR1 is SEHNR and CDR2 is FQNEAQ (reference sequence). Deletions cut 4 bases from V and 8 bases from J, with 15 bases between. The CDR3 consists of 14 residues. This CDR3 is CASSSEQRADEQFF. In nucleotides, the CDR3 is TGTGCCAGCAGCTCGGAACAGCGGGCGGATGAGCAGTTCTTC.

V is TRBV7-9 and J is TRBJ2-7; the D gene could be TRBD1 or TRBD2 (6 bases each). Germline assignment: CDR1 SEHNR and CDR2 FQNEAQ (reference sequence). V was clipped by 8 bases and J by 0 bases, with 17 bases between them. This CDR3 has 15 residues. For the CDR3, the DNA is TGTGCCAGCGGGGGGCTCTCACCCAACTCCTACGAGCAGTACGTC. Encoded protein: CASGGLSPNSYEQYV.

This chain connects TRBV4-1 to TRBJ2-1, with 9 nucleotides matching TRBD2. The V segment lost 3 bases and the J segment 7 bases; nucleotides outside the gene matches: 10. The CDR3 sequence is 16 residues long. Germline V gives CDR1 MGHRA, CDR2 YSYEKL. CDR3 DNA: TGCGCCAGCAGCCAGGGAAGTAGCGGGAGAACGAATGAGCAGTTCTTC. Amino acids: CASSQGSSGRTNEQFF.

The CDR3 is CASSRPRIDRGLSGYTF. In DNA form, the CDR3 reads TGTGCCAGCAGCCGCCCCAGAATTGACAGGGGGCTCAGTGGCTACACCTTC. V gene TRBV7-9 combines with J gene TRBJ1-2, with TRBD1 matching 10 bases. This CDR3 has 17 amino acids. Germline values: CDR1 SEHNR, CDR2 FQNEAQ (reference sequence). Trimming took 5 bases from V and 7 from J; bases not matched to a gene: 16.

The genes are TRBV5-4 and TRBJ2-5; 11 nucleotides align to TRBD2. With 2 bases clipped from V and 5 bases from J, the junction kept 2 bases outside the gene matches. This CDR3 contains 14 residues. CDR1 SGHNT and CDR2 YYREEE come from the germline V gene (reference sequence). The CDR3 sequence: CASSFSGGAETQYF. The CDR3 DNA reads as TGTGCCAGCAGCTTTAGCGGGGGGGCGGAGACCCAGTACTTC.

The chain links TRBV20-1 to TRBJ2-7; D might be TRBD1 or TRBD2, each matching 6 bases. V shed 2 bases and J shed 0 bases, with 17 bases lying between them. Germline assignment: CDR1 DFQATT and CDR2 SNEGSKA (reference sequence). This CDR3 is 16 amino acids long. The CDR3 DNA is TGCAGTGCTAGAACGTCGGGGGACACGACCTCCTACGAGCAGTACGTC. Translated, it gives CSARTSGDTTSYEQYV.

The chain uses TRBV4-1 and TRBJ2-2; D might be TRBD2 (5 bases). In germline, CDR1 is MGHRA, CDR2 YSYEKL. The germline V and J ends were trimmed by 3 bases and 7 bases, with 9 bases remaining between them. The CDR3 length is 13 residues. The chain's CDR3 is CASSHPEGGELFF. CDR3 DNA sequence: TGCGCCAGCAGCCACCCAGAGGGCGGGGAGCTGTTTTTT.

The chain recombines TRBV28 with TRBJ1-1; D is uncertain. The CDR3 extends over 15 amino acids. Trimming shortened V by 3 bases and J by 3 bases, and 14 bases separated the two germline ends. Germline-derived CDR1 and CDR2 are MDHEN and SYDVKM. CDR3: CASSFQRDVDTEAFF. The CDR3 nucleotides read TGTGCCAGCAGTTTCCAACGTGACGTCGACACTGAAGCTTTCTTT.

This clonotype was counted a single time. The chain has TRBV5-1 and TRBJ1-5; D gene unclear. CDR1 and CDR2 (germline): SGHRS, YFSETQ. The germline V and J ends were trimmed by 0 bases and 2 bases, with 9 bases remaining between them. This CDR3 spans 15 amino acids. CDR3 in DNA: TGCGCCAGCAGCTTGGACCTTAGTGGCAATCAGCCCCAGCATTTT. Translation: CASSLDLSGNQPQHF.

CDR3 in amino acids: CASSLELLPSGDEQYF. In DNA, the CDR3 is TGTGCCAGCAGCTTAGAACTTCTTCCTAGCGGGGACGAGCAGTACTTC. V gene TRBV7-2 combines with J gene TRBJ2-7, with 9 bases fitting TRBD2. The V gene end was trimmed by 1 base and the J gene end by 5 bases; junction bases not matched to a gene: 9. The CDR3 extends over 16 amino acids. Germline V gene lookup returns CDR1 SGHTA and CDR2 FQGNSA.

This chain joins TRBV5-4 and TRBJ2-5, with 9 bases that match TRBD2. Germline trimming cut 1 base from V and 5 bases from J; bases unmatched to any gene: 9. CDR1 and CDR2 from the germline V gene are SGHNT and YYREEE (reference sequence). The CDR3 is made up of 16 amino acids. In DNA, the CDR3 is TGTGCCAGCAGCTTGAGGGGTGGACTAGCGTACGAGACCCAGTACTTC. Protein sequence: CASSLRGGLAYETQYF.